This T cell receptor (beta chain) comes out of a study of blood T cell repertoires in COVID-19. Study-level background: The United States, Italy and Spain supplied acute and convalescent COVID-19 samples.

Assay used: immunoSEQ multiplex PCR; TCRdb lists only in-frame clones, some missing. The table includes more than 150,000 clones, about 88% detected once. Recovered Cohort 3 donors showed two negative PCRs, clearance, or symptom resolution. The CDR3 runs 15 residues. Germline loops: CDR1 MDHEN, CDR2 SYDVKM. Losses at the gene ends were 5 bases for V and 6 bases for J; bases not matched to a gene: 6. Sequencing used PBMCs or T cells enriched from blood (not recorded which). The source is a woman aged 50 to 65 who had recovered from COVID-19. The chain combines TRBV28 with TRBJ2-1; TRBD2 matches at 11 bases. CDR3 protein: CASSALAGGTNEQFF. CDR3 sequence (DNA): TGTGCCAGCAGTGCTCTAGCGGGAGGTACCAATGAGCAGTTCTTC.